The 13 T cell receptor beta chains below were found in one sample sequenced in a study of T cell responses to AZD1222 COVID-19 vaccine. The assay was immunoSEQ multiplex PCR, and TCRdb's table has in-frame clones only and misses some. This table has about 77,000 clones, 92% appearing once. Sequenced here: peripheral blood, sampled 28 days after the second AZD1222 dose. The source is an adult who received the AZD1222 COVID-19 vaccine.

The chain is built from TRBV2 and TRBJ2-7; 7 bases align to TRBD1. The CDR3 has 13 residues. J gave up 6 bases and V 11 bases, and 13 bases lay outside the gene matches. CDR1 is SNHLY and CDR2 is FYNNEI in the germline V gene. Here the CDR3 reads CAPAGTELGEQYF. The CDR3 nucleotides are TGTGCCCCTGCCGGGACAGAGTTGGGCGAGCAGTACTTC.

J is TRBJ2-7 and V is TRBV14; TRBD2 aligns across 7 bases. The CDR3 totals 13 residues. CDR1 SGHDN and CDR2 FVKESK come from the germline V gene. With 4 bases clipped from V and 7 bases from J, the junction kept 7 bases outside the gene matches. CDR3 protein: CASSPELAREQYF. The CDR3 DNA follows: TGTGCCAGCAGCCCCGAACTAGCGCGAGAGCAGTACTTC.

The rearrangement joins TRBV7-3 to TRBJ2-1; D gene ambiguous. The CDR3 has 12 residues. Germline CDR1 is SGHTA and CDR2 is FQGTGA. V dropped 5 bases and J dropped 4 bases, with 6 bases sitting between them. The CDR3: CASSPSYNEQFF. The DNA of the CDR3 is TGTGCCAGCAGCCCGTCGTACAATGAGCAGTTCTTC.

The rearrangement uses TRBV19 and TRBJ2-5, with 13 bases aligning to TRBD2. J was trimmed by 5 bases and V by 4 bases; bases with no gene match: 7. CDR1 is LNHDA, CDR2 SQIVND, per germline (reference sequence). The length of the CDR3 is 16 residues. The DNA for the CDR3 is TGTGCCAGTAGTACCGGACTAGCGGGGGCTTGGGAGACCCAGTACTTC. It yields the protein CASSTGLAGAWETQYF.

The table lists this clone with a count of one. The chain has TRBV5-6 and TRBJ1-1; 7 bases are a match to TRBD1. V shed 0 bases and J 8 bases; nucleotides not matched to a gene: 4. Germline values: CDR1 SGHDT, CDR2 YYEEEE. This CDR3 has 13 residues. CDR3 DNA: TGTGCCAGCAGCTTGGGTGTGGACAGGGAAGCTTTCTTT. Protein product: CASSLGVDREAFF. Full variable domain (remainder filled in from reference TRBV5-6 and TRBJ1-1): DAGVTQSPTHLIKTRGQQVTLRCSPKSGHDTVSWYQQALGQGPQFIFQYYEEEERQRGNFPDRFSGHQFPNYSSELNVNALLLGDSALYLCASSLGVDREAFFGQGTRLTVV.

The chain carries TRBV28 and TRBJ2-1; 9 nucleotides align to TRBD2. V lost 3 bases, J lost 16 bases, and 13 bases stayed unmatched. Germline V lookup: CDR1 MDHEN, CDR2 SYDVKM. The length of the CDR3 is 14 residues. The CDR3 bases are TGTGCCAGCAGTTTTGGGGAACTGCAAGCGGGGGGATTCTTC. Its protein is CASSFGELQAGGFF.

This rearrangement joins TRBV13 to TRBJ2-1; 9 positions match TRBD2. The CDR3 is 16 residues long. Per the germline V gene, CDR1 is PRHDT and CDR2 is FYEKMQ (reference sequence). Losses at the gene ends were 5 bases for V and 7 bases for J; bases not matched to a gene: 12. The CDR3 loop reads CASSPGGGGARNEQFF. The CDR3 region has the DNA TGTGCCAGCAGCCCCGGGGGCGGGGGGGCCCGGAATGAGCAGTTCTTC.

V is TRBV5-6 and J is TRBJ1-4, with D possibly TRBD1 on 6 matching bases. The germline gives CDR1 SGHDT, CDR2 YYEEEE. The ends were cut back, 1 base at V and 7 bases at J, with 14 bases in the middle. The CDR3 is 15 amino acids. In DNA form, the CDR3 reads TGTGCCAGCAGCTTGTGGGGGGCAGTACGTGAAAAACTGTTTTTT. This sequence encodes CASSLWGAVREKLFF.

V and J are TRBV27 and TRBJ1-2; the D gene is possibly TRBD1 (6 bases). V was shortened by 2 bases and J by 0 bases, with 13 bases between the two germline ends. From germline, CDR1 is MNHEY and CDR2 SMNVEV (reference sequence). The CDR3 has 16 residues. CDR3 protein: CASSLGPRTANYGYTF. Written as DNA, the CDR3 is TGTGCCAGCAGTTTAGGTCCTCGGACAGCTAACTATGGCTACACCTTC.

The chain joins TRBV29-1 to TRBJ2-7, with unresolved D. The CDR3 is 11 residues long. The ends were cut back, 1 base at V and 3 bases at J, with 4 bases in the middle. Germline CDR1 is SQVTM and CDR2 is ANQGSEA. The CDR3 DNA reads TGCAGCGTTGAAGCGAACTACGAGCAGTACTTC. Amino acids: CSVEANYEQYF.

This chain connects TRBV6-5 to TRBJ1-2, with TRBD1 matching 9 bases. The germline V gene encodes CDR1 MNHEY and CDR2 SVGAGI. The CDR3 consists of 16 residues. J lost 4 bases, V lost 4 bases, and 10 bases had no gene match. The CDR3: CASSSPDRGGLYGYTF. As DNA, the CDR3 is TGTGCCAGCAGTTCTCCGGACAGGGGAGGCCTCTATGGCTACACCTTC.

The chain recombines TRBV10-3 with TRBJ1-1; 9 positions agree with TRBD1. V shed 3 bases and J 3 bases; nucleotides not matched to a gene: 2. The CDR3 spans 14 residues. CDR1 and CDR2 from the germline V gene are ENHRY and SYGVKD. This CDR3 is CAISEDRGYTEAFF. CDR3 DNA: TGTGCCATCAGTGAAGACAGGGGGTACACTGAAGCTTTCTTT.

The gene calls are TRBV4-2 and TRBJ2-2; 12 nucleotides align to TRBD1. Losses at the gene ends were 1 base for V and 6 bases for J; bases not matched to a gene: 3. This CDR3 comprises 16 residues. In germline, CDR1 is LGHNA, CDR2 YNFKEQ. The CDR3 DNA is TGTGCCAGCAGCCAAGTGGGGACAGGGGGCCCCGGGGAGCTGTTTTTT. Its translation is CASSQVGTGGPGELFF.